This T cell receptor (beta chain) appears in the sequencing data of a study of spatial heterogeneity in lung cancer. General observations from the study: Expanded TCRs that were ubiquitous or regional had counts tracking ubiquitous and regional nonsynonymous mutations, respectively. The study found that expanded intratumoral alpha and beta TCR counts tracked tumor mutation counts.

In this sample, this clonotype is medium-sized. Its specificity is unknown. V shed 7 bases and J 3 bases; nucleotides not matched to a gene: 9. The germline V gene has CDR1 MNHNY and CDR2 SVGAGI (reference sequence). CDR3 length: 15 amino acids. TCRdb ran MiXCR on the 5' RACE reads and lists one entry per CDR3 protein. The sample includes some 4,500 distinct CDR3 sequences, over 5.5% of them seen just once. Time point: sample taken at primary tumor resection. The rearrangement joins TRBV6-6 to TRBJ2-1, with 7 bases identical to TRBD2. The sample consisted of lung tumor tissue, taken at surgery. The receptor's source is a male donor with early-stage non-small cell lung cancer. Written as DNA, the CDR3 is TGTGCCAGCACCGAAGCGGGAAGAGTCTACAATGAGCAGTTCTTC. This translates into CASTEAGRVYNEQFF.